The TCR beta chain under discussion was sequenced for a study of molecular identifiers for immune sequencing clone quantification. Study-level background: Replicate runs used RNA from around 20,000 or 100,000 naive CD8 cells, which was split five ways into aliquots, and four of those aliquots were then sequenced. General observations from the study: Clones that exceeded 20 RNA copies held over 97% of effector molecules, yet under 1% in naive cells.

In the case of this clonotype: The antigen remains unidentified.

V lost 2 bases to trimming and J lost 0 bases, with 14 bases between them. CDR1 and CDR2 (germline): SQVTM, ANQGSEA. This CDR3 spans 16 amino acids. Investigators produced naive CD8 libraries from around 20,000 to 1,000,000 sorted cells, drawing on 10%, 30% or 50% RNA. For naive CD8 T cells, sorting used the CD8+CD4-CCR7+CD45RA+ phenotype. A single record per CDR3 protein comes from TCRdb applying MiXCR to the PCR reads. The sample has 45,000 to 60,000 distinct CDR3 sequences; about a third are singletons. This receptor was taken from a human donor in good health. Some libraries in this study had Jurkat cell RNA spiked in. Sequenced material: naive CD8+ T cells from blood, with Jurkat cell RNA spiked in. Subset defined: FACS-sorted CD8+CD4-CCR7+CD45RA+ naive T cells. J is TRBJ1-3 and V is TRBV29-1; D uncertain. The chain's CDR3 is CSVEFSEPSSGNTIYF. CDR3 DNA sequence: TGCAGCGTTGAATTTAGCGAACCGAGCTCTGGAAACACCATATATTTT.